A selection of T cell receptor beta chains follows, all from one sample in a study of cytomegalovirus exposure and HLA in healthy donors. Assay: immunoSEQ multiplex PCR; the TCRdb copy retains only in-frame clones and omits some. Here the sample table reports tens of thousands of clones. The sequenced sample consisted of PBMCs. All receptors derive from a woman aged 40 to 50 in good health and CMV-seronegative. Both conserved end residues are part of each CDR3. D genes are given only for firm matches. Clone size is given for some rows only: seen once, a few or many times, or a class if the clone is expanded.

size: .; J: TRBJ2-1; D: .; V: TRBV9; CDR3: CASSVGASRSDNEQFF; DNA: TGTGCCAGCAGCGTAGGGGCTAGCCGGTCCGACAATGAGCAGTTCTTC
size: .; J: TRBJ2-5; D: .; V: TRBV7-2; CDR3: CASKHRTVQETQYF; DNA: TGTGCCAGCAAACACAGGACAGTCCAAGAGACCCAGTACTTC
size: .; J: TRBJ2-7; D: TRBD2; V: TRBV4-1; CDR3: CASSLRTASGHEQYF; DNA: TGCGCCAGCAGCCTTCGTACCGCTAGCGGGCACGAGCAGTACTTC
size: .; J: TRBJ1-1; D: .; V: TRBV7-2; CDR3: CASSLSPGGNTEAFF; DNA: TGTGCCAGCAGCTTAAGCCCCGGAGGGAACACTGAAGCTTTCTTT
size: .; J: TRBJ2-5; D: .; V: TRBV7-9; CDR3: CASSREETQYF; DNA: TGTGCCAGCAGCAGAGAAGAGACCCAGTACTTC
size: .; J: TRBJ1-2; D: TRBD1; V: TRBV6-1; CDR3: CASSIMTGAGYGYTF; DNA: TGTGCCAGCAGTATAATGACAGGGGCCGGGTATGGCTACACCTTC
size: .; J: TRBJ2-1; D: .; V: TRBV28; CDR3: CASSFDGSYYNEQFF; DNA: TGTGCCAGCAGTTTCGACGGGAGTTACTACAATGAGCAGTTCTTC
size: .; J: TRBJ1-2; D: TRBD1; V: TRBV19; CDR3: CASSILPGQADSTNYGYTF; DNA: TGTGCCAGTAGTATCCTACCGGGACAGGCGGATTCGACTAACTATGGCTACACCTTC
size: .; J: TRBJ2-7; D: .; V: TRBV5-1; CDR3: CASSLAGGNEQYF; DNA: TGCGCCAGCAGCTTGGCCGGCGGGAACGAGCAGTACTTC
size: .; J: TRBJ2-4; D: TRBD2; V: TRBV6-1; CDR3: CASSELYGGAAKNIQYF; DNA: TGTGCCAGCAGTGAACTATACGGGGGGGCGGCCAAAAACATTCAGTACTTC
size: .; J: TRBJ2-7; D: TRBD1; V: TRBV5-6; CDR3: CASSSLDRGLSEQYF; DNA: TGTGCCAGCAGCTCCCTCGACAGGGGGCTAAGCGAGCAGTACTTC
size: .; J: TRBJ2-3; D: TRBD2; V: TRBV27; CDR3: CASSYTLAGGTDTQYF; DNA: TGTGCCAGCAGCTATACTCTAGCGGGAGGGACAGATACGCAGTATTTT
size: .; J: TRBJ2-7; D: .; V: TRBV11-2; CDR3: CASSLGVYEQYF; DNA: TGTGCCAGCAGCTTAGGAGTCTACGAGCAGTACTTC
size: .; J: TRBJ1-2; D: .; V: TRBV28; CDR3: CASSLGQDGYTF; DNA: TGTGCCAGCAGTTTGGGGCAGGATGGCTACACCTTC
size: .; J: TRBJ2-2; D: TRBD1; V: TRBV5-1; CDR3: CASSTGERGRTGELFF; DNA: TGCGCCAGCAGCACCGGGGAGAGGGGGCGGACCGGGGAGCTGTTTTTT
size: .; J: TRBJ2-5; D: .; V: TRBV28; CDR3: CASTILRDSETQYF; DNA: TGTGCCAGCACCATCCTCAGGGATTCAGAGACCCAGTACTTC
size: .; J: TRBJ1-2; D: .; V: TRBV6-4; CDR3: CASSDLRSGYTF; DNA: TGTGCCAGCAGTGACCTCCGCAGTGGCTACACCTTC
size: .; J: TRBJ2-7; D: TRBD1; V: TRBV4-1; CDR3: CASSQEGGDRDEQYF; DNA: TGCGCCAGCAGCCAAGAAGGTGGGGACAGGGACGAGCAGTACTTC
size: .; J: TRBJ1-2; D: .; V: TRBV29-1; CDR3: CSVLQSNYGYTF; DNA: TGCAGCGTCCTACAGTCTAACTATGGCTACACCTTC
size: .; J: TRBJ2-5; D: .; V: TRBV29-1; CDR3: CSVDSEYYQETQYF; DNA: TGCAGCGTTGACTCTGAGTACTACCAAGAGACCCAGTACTTC
size: .; J: TRBJ2-7; D: TRBD1; V: TRBV7-3; CDR3: CASSKGTGAYEQYF; DNA: TGTGCCAGCAGTAAAGGGACAGGAGCCTACGAGCAGTACTTC
size: .; J: TRBJ2-7; D: TRBD1; V: TRBV9; CDR3: CASSVEATGGFLQQYF; DNA: TGTGCCAGCAGCGTAGAAGCAACAGGGGGTTTCCTTCAGCAGTACTTC
size: .; J: TRBJ2-1; D: TRBD2; V: TRBV7-6; CDR3: CASSFGGGQYEQFF; DNA: TGTGCCAGCAGCTTCGGCGGGGGTCAATATGAGCAGTTCTTC
size: .; J: TRBJ1-2; D: TRBD1; V: TRBV5-1; CDR3: CASSLDPQGATPNYGYTF; DNA: TGCGCCAGCAGCTTGGATCCGCAGGGGGCAACCCCTAACTATGGCTACACCTTC
size: .; J: TRBJ2-3; D: .; V: TRBV6-5; CDR3: CASSPGTIYTDTQYF; DNA: TGTGCCAGCAGTCCCGGGACAATTTACACAGATACGCAGTATTTT
size: .; J: TRBJ2-7; D: .; V: TRBV19; CDR3: CASSIWSGYEQYF; DNA: TGTGCCAGTAGTATTTGGTCGGGCTACGAGCAGTACTTC
size: .; J: TRBJ2-2; D: TRBD2; V: TRBV4-3; CDR3: CASSSRTSGVNTGELFF; DNA: TGCGCCAGCAGCTCTCGGACTAGCGGGGTGAACACCGGGGAGCTGTTTTTT
size: medium-sized; J: TRBJ1-3; D: .; V: TRBV7-2; CDR3: CASSLRQGNTIYF; DNA: TGTGCCAGCAGCTTGAGACAGGGAAACACCATATATTTT
size: .; J: TRBJ1-4; D: .; V: TRBV19; CDR3: CASTPRGEKLFF; DNA: TGTGCCAGTACCCCCCGCGGTGAAAAACTGTTTTTT
size: .; J: TRBJ1-2; D: TRBD1; V: TRBV29-1; CDR3: CSVDRTGTINYGYTF; DNA: TGCAGCGTTGACAGGACAGGCACTATTAACTATGGCTACACCTTC
size: .; J: TRBJ1-2; D: .; V: TRBV5-4; CDR3: CASSFRQQNYGYTF; DNA: TGTGCCAGCAGCTTTAGACAGCAAAACTATGGCTACACCTTC
size: .; J: TRBJ1-1; D: TRBD1; V: TRBV19; CDR3: CASSVWAGGPGTEAFF; DNA: TGTGCCAGTAGTGTGTGGGCAGGGGGCCCCGGGACTGAAGCTTTCTTT
size: .; J: TRBJ2-7; D: .; V: TRBV6-1; CDR3: CASRAPGHYEQYF; DNA: TGTGCCAGCAGGGCACCGGGACACTACGAGCAGTACTTC
size: .; J: TRBJ2-7; D: TRBD1; V: TRBV4-3; CDR3: CASSTGQDSYEQYF; DNA: TGCGCCAGCAGCACAGGACAGGACTCCTACGAGCAGTACTTC
size: .; J: TRBJ1-1; D: .; V: TRBV7-3; CDR3: CASSLTSNTEAFF; DNA: TGTGCCAGCAGCTTAACGAGTAACACTGAAGCTTTCTTT
size: .; J: TRBJ2-1; D: TRBD2; V: TRBV6-6; CDR3: CASSYENLAGETFF; DNA: TGTGCCAGCAGTTACGAAAACCTAGCGGGAGAGACGTTCTTC
size: .; J: TRBJ1-2; D: .; V: TRBV6-4; CDR3: CASSDRQFGYGYTF; DNA: TGTGCCAGCAGTGACCGACAATTTGGATATGGCTACACCTTC
size: .; J: TRBJ1-2; D: TRBD1; V: TRBV5-1; CDR3: CASSIQGAEGYTF; DNA: TGCGCCAGCAGTATACAGGGGGCGGAGGGCTACACCTTC
size: .; J: TRBJ2-1; D: .; V: TRBV19; CDR3: CASSSSPGGNEQFF; DNA: TGTGCCAGTAGTTCATCTCCCGGGGGCAATGAGCAGTTCTTC
size: .; J: TRBJ2-7; D: TRBD1; V: TRBV5-1; CDR3: CASSLVGTGGVEQYF; DNA: TGCGCCAGCAGCTTGGTAGGGACAGGGGGCGTCGAGCAGTACTTC
size: .; J: TRBJ2-1; D: TRBD2; V: TRBV18; CDR3: CASAGSLAGGLGEQFF; DNA: TGTGCCAGCGCCGGATCACTAGCGGGAGGGCTAGGTGAGCAGTTCTTC